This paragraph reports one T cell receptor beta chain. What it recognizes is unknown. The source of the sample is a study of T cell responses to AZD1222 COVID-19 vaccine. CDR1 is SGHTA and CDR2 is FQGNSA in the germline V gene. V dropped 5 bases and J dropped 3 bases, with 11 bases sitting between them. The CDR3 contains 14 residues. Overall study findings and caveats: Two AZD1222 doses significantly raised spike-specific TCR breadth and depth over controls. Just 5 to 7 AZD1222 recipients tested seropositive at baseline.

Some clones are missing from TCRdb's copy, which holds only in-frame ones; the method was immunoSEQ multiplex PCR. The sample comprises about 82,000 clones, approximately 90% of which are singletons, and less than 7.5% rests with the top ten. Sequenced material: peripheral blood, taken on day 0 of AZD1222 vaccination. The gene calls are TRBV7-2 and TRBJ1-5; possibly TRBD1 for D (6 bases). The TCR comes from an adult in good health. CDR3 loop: CASSLQGINQPQHF. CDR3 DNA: TGTGCCAGCAGCCTACAGGGTATCAATCAGCCCCAGCATTTT.